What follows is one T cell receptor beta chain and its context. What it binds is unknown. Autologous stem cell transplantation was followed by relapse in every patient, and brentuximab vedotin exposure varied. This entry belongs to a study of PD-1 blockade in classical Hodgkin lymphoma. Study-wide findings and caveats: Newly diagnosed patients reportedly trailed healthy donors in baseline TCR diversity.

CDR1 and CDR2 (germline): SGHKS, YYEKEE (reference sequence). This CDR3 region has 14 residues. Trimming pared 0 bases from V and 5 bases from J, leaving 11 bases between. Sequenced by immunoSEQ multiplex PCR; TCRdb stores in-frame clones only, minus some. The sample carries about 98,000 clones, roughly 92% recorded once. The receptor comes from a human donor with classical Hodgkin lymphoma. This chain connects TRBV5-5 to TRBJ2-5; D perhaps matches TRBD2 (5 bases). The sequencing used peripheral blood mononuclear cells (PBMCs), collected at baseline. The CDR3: CASSLELASETQYF. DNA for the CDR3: TGTGCCAGCAGCTTGGAGCTAGCTAGTGAGACCCAGTACTTC. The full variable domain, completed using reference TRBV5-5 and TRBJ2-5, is DAGVTQSPTHLIKTRGQQVTLRCSPISGHKSVSWYQQVLGQGPQFIFQYYEKEERGRGNFPDRFSARQFPNYSSELNVNALLLGDSALYLCASSLELASETQYFGPGTRLLVL.